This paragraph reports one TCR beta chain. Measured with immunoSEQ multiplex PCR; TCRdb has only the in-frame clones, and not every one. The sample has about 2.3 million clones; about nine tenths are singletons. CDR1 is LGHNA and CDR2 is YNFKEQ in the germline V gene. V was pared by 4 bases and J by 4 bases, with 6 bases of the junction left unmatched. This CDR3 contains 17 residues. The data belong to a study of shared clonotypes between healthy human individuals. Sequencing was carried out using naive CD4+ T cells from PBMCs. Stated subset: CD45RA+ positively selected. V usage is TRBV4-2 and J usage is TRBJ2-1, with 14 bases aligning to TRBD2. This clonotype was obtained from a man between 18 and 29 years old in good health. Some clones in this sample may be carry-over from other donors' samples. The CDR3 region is CASSLGLAGGIYNEQFF. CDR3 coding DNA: TGTGCCAGCAGCCTAGGACTAGCGGGAGGTATATACAATGAGCAGTTCTTC.